Presented here are 7 T cell receptor beta chains from one specimen sequenced in a study of blood T cell repertoires in COVID-19. Method: immunoSEQ multiplex PCR; TCRdb's copy keeps in-frame clones and lacks some. The table includes around 420,000 clones, 88% detected once. Sequenced sample: PBMCs or T cells enriched from blood (not recorded which). The origin of the receptors is a woman in her thirties or forties with acute COVID-19.

The chain is built from TRBV11-2 and TRBJ2-5, with 9 bases identical to TRBD2. V dropped 5 bases and J dropped 6; count of bases not matched to a gene: 7. Per the germline V gene, CDR1 is SGHAT and CDR2 is FQNNGV. The CDR3 has 14 amino acids. The CDR3: CASSRGTSTKTQYF. The CDR3 DNA reads as TGTGCCAGCAGCCGAGGGACTAGCACCAAGACCCAGTACTTC.

This chain connects TRBV7-8 to TRBJ1-6; 8 bases are shared with TRBD1. V gave up 5 bases and J gave up 9 bases; unmatched junction bases: 9. Germline CDR1 and CDR2: SGHVS and FQNEAQ. The CDR3 runs to 15 residues. CDR3 sequence reads: CASSREDRVASPLHF. CDR3 DNA sequence: TGTGCCAGCAGCCGAGAGGACAGGGTGGCTTCACCCCTCCACTTT.

The V and J genes are TRBV5-1 and TRBJ1-2, with 8 bases fitting TRBD1. The CDR3 length is 16 residues. J was trimmed by 7 bases and V by 0 bases; bases with no gene match: 11. Germline loops: CDR1 SGHRS, CDR2 YFSETQ. DNA for the CDR3: TGCGCCAGCAGCTTGGTACCGGACAGGGTAACAGGTGGCTACACCTTC. It codes for CASSLVPDRVTGGYTF.

V is TRBV19 and J is TRBJ1-2; 8 positions agree with TRBD1. The CDR3 extends over 13 amino acids. Germline V gene data show CDR1 as LNHDA and CDR2 as SQIVND (reference sequence). Trimming removed 6 bases from V and 4 bases from J; junction bases left unmatched: 4. This chain's CDR3 is CASRRTGGYGYTF. The DNA for the CDR3 is TGTGCCAGTAGAAGAACAGGGGGCTATGGCTACACCTTC.

The chain carries TRBV28 and TRBJ1-2; D is perhaps TRBD1 (6 bases). CDR1 is MDHEN and CDR2 is SYDVKM in the germline V gene. V was shortened by 7 bases and J by 5 bases, with 20 bases between the two germline ends. The CDR3 spans 15 residues. CDR3 loop: CASMGRGRGGYGYTF. The CDR3 region has the DNA TGTGCCAGCATGGGGAGGGGCAGGGGCGGGTATGGCTACACCTTC.

The chain combines TRBV6-5 with TRBJ1-2; D is possibly TRBD1 (5 bases). The CDR3 is 11 amino acids. The ends were cut back, 6 bases at V and 6 bases at J, with 8 bases in the middle. The germline gives CDR1 MNHEY, CDR2 SVGAGI. CDR3 nucleotide sequence: TGTGCCAGCAGCGGAGGGGATGGCTACACCTTC. It encodes CASSGGDGYTF.

The rearrangement links TRBV6-2 or TRBV6-3 to TRBJ1-6; tentatively, D is TRBD1 (6 bases). This CDR3 has 14 amino acids. Between the trimmed V and J ends, which lost 6 bases and 7 bases, there was a span of 13 bases. Looked up from germline, CDR1 is MNHEY and CDR2 is SVGEGT. The CDR3 bases are TGTGCCAGCAGCGCAGGACAGCTGAATTCACCCCTCCACTTT. Translating gives CASSAGQLNSPLHF.